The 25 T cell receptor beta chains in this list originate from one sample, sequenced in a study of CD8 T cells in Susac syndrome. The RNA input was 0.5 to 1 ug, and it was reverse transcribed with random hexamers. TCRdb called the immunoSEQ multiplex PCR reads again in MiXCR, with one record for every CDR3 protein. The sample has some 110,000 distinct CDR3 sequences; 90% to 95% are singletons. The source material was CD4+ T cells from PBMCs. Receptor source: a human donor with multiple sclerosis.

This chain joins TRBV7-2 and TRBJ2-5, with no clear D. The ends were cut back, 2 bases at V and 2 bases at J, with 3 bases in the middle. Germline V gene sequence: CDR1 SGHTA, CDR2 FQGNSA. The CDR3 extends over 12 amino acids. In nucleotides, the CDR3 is TGTGCCAGCAGCTTAAATCAAGAGACCCAGTACTTC. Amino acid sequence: CASSLNQETQYF.

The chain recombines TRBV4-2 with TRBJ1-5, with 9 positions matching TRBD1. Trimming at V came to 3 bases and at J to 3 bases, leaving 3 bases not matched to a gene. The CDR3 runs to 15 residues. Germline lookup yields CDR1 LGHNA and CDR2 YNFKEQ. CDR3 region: CASSQGDRVNQPQHF. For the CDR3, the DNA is TGTGCCAGCAGCCAGGGGGACAGGGTCAATCAGCCCCAGCATTTT.

CDR3 region: CASSLSPATEAFF. The CDR3 bases are TGCGCCAGCAGCTTGTCCCCTGCCACTGAAGCTTTCTTT. The chain uses TRBV5-1 and TRBJ1-1; no reliable D call. Trimming took 1 base from V and 4 from J, leaving 8 bases between them. Germline values: CDR1 SGHRS, CDR2 YFSETQ. The CDR3 sequence is 13 residues long.

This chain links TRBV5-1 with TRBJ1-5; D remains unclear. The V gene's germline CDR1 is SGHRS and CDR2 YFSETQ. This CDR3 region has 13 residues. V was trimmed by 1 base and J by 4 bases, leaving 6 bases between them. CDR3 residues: CASSLSANQPQHF. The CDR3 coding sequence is TGCGCCAGCAGCTTGTCGGCGAATCAGCCCCAGCATTTT.

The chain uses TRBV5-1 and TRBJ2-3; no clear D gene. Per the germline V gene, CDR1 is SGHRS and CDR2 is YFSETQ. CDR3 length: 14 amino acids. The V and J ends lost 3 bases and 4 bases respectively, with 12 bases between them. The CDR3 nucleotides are TGCGCCAGCAGCTCCGGGTCTCGGGCAGATACGCAGTATTTT. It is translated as CASSSGSRADTQYF.

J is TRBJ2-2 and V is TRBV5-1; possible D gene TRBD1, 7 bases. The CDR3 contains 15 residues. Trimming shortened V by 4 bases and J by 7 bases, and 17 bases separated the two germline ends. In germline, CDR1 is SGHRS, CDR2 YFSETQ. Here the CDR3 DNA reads TGCGCCAGCAGCGATAGCGGACAGGACTTCGGGGAGCTGTTTTTT. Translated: CASSDSGQDFGELFF.

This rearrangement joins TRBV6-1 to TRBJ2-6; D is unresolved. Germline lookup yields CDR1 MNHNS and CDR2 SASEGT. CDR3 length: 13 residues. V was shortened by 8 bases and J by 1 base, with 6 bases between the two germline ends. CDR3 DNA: TGTGCCAGCGGGGTTTCTGGGGCCAACGTCCTGACTTTC. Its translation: CASGVSGANVLTF.

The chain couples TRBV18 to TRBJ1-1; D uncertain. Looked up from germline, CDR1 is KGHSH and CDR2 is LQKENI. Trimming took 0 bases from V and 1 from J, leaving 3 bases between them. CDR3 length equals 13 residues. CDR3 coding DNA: TGTGCCAGCTCACCACCAGGGAACACTGAAGCTTTCTTT. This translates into CASSPPGNTEAFF.

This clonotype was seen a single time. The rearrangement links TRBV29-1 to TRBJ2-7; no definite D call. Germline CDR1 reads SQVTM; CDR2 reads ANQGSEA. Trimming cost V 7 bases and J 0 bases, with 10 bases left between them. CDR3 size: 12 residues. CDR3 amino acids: CSGGSSSYEQYF. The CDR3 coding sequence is TGCAGCGGAGGCAGCTCCTCCTACGAGCAGTACTTC.

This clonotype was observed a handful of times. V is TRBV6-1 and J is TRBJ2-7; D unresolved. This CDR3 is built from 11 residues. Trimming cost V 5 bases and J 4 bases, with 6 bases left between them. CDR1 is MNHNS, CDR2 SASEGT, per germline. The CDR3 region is CASSLIYEQYF. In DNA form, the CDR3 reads TGTGCCAGCAGTCTTATATACGAGCAGTACTTC.

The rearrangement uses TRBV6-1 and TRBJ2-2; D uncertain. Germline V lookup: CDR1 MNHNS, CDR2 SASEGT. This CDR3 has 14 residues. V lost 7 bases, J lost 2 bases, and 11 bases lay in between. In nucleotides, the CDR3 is TGTGCCAGCACCATCCCCACTAACACCGGGGAGCTGTTTTTT. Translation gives CASTIPTNTGELFF.

The CDR3 coding sequence is TGTGCCAGCAGCTCCGGGACTAGCGGCTACAATGAGCAGTTCTTC. Its translation: CASSSGTSGYNEQFF. This chain uses TRBV7-2 with TRBJ2-1, with 11 positions matching TRBD2. The length of the CDR3 is 15 residues. In germline, CDR1 is SGHTA, CDR2 FQGNSA. Unmatched junction bases numbered 2, after V lost 4 bases and J lost 3 bases.

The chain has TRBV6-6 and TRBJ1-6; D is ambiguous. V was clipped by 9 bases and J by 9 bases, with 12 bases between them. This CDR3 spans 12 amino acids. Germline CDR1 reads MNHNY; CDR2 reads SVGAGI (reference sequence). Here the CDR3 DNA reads TGTGCCAGTACCCAGTCTGCTTCACCCCTCCACTTT. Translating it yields CASTQSASPLHF.

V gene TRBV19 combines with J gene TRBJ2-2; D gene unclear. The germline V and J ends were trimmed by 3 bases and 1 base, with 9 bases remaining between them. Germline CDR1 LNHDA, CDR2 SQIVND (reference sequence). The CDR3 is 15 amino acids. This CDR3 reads CASSMRHGNTGELFF. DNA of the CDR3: TGTGCCAGTAGTATGAGGCACGGGAACACCGGGGAGCTGTTTTTT.

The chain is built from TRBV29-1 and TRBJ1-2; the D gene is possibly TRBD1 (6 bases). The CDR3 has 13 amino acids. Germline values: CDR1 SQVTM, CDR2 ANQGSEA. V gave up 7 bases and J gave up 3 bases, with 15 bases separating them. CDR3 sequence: CSDREGIDYGYTF. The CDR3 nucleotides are TGCAGCGACAGGGAGGGTATAGACTATGGCTACACCTTC.

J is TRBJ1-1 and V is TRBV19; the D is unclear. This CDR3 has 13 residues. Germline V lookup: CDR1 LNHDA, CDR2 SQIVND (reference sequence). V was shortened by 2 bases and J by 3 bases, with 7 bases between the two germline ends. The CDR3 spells CASSIQVDTEAFF. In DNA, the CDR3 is TGTGCCAGTAGTATACAGGTGGACACTGAAGCTTTCTTT.

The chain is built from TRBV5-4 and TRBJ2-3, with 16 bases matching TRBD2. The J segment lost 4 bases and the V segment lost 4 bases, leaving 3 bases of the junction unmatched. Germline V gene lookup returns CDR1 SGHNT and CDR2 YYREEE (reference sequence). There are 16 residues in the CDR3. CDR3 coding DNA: TGTGCCAGCAGCGTTGGGACTAGCGGGGGGGCAGATACGCAGTATTTT. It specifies CASSVGTSGGADTQYF.

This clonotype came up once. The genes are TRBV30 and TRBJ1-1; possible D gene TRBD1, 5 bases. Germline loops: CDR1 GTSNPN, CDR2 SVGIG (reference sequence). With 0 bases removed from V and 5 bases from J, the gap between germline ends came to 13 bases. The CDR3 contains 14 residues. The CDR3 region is CAWSVTRAETEAFF. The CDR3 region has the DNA TGTGCCTGGAGTGTAACCAGGGCTGAGACTGAAGCTTTCTTT.

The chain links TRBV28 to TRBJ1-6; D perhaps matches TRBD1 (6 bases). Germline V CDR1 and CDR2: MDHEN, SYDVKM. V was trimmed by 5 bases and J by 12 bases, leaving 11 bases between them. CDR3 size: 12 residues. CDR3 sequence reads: CASSQGGGPLHF. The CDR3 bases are TGTGCCAGCAGTCAAGGAGGGGGACCCCTCCACTTT.

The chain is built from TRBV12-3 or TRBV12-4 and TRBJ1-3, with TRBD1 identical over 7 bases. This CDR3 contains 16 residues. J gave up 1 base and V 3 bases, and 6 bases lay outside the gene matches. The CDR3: CASSFQGDPSGNTIYF. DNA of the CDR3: TGTGCCAGCAGTTTTCAGGGGGACCCGTCTGGAAACACCATATATTTT.

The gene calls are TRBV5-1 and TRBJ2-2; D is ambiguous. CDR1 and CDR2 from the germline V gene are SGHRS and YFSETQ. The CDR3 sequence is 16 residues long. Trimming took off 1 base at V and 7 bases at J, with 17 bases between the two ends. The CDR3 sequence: CASSLMVQQGGGELFF. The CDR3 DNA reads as TGCGCCAGCAGCTTGATGGTACAGCAAGGTGGCGGGGAGCTGTTTTTT.

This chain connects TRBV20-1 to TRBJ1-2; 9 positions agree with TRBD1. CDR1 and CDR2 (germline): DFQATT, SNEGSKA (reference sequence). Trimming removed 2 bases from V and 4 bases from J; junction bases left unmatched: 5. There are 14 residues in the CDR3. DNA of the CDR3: TGCAGTGCTAGAACGGGACAGGGTACCTATGGCTACACCTTC. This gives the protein CSARTGQGTYGYTF.

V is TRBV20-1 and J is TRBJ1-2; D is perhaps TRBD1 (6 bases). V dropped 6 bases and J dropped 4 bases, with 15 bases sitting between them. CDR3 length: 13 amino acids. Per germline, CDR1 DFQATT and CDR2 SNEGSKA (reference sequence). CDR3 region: CSAITTGFYGYTF. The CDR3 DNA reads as TGCAGTGCCATAACCACAGGGTTCTATGGCTACACCTTC.

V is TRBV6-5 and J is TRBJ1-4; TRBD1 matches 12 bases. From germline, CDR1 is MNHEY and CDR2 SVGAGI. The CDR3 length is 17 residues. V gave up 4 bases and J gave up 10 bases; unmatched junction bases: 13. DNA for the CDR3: TGTGCCAGCAGTTTCAGATTCTCGGGACAGGGGGCGAGAAAACTGTTTTTT. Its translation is CASSFRFSGQGARKLFF.

CDR3 DNA sequence: TGCGCCAGCAGCCCCTTACCCCAGGGGACGAGCGAAAAACTGTTTTTT. This sequence encodes CASSPLPQGTSEKLFF. The rearrangement uses TRBV4-1 and TRBJ1-4; D may be TRBD1 (6 bases). The CDR3 totals 16 residues. V was cut by 4 bases and J by 8 bases, with 20 bases left in between. CDR1 and CDR2 from the germline V gene are MGHRA and YSYEKL.